This passage covers 28 T cell receptor beta chains from one sample sequenced in a study of blood T cells in healthy people across ages. Together with a sample-barcoded 5' primer, a J-beta primer mix was included in a second PCR lasting roughly 6 to 12 cycles. Each CDR3 protein is one row after TCRdb ran MiXCR on the 5' RACE reads. The sample shows about 1.1 million distinct CDR3 sequences, 35% to 40% of them seen only once. Source material: blood. All receptors come from a man younger than 35 in good health.

This clonotype was counted a few times. The rearrangement uses TRBV14 and TRBJ1-2; no definite D call. Trimming stripped 1 base from V and 4 bases from J, with 16 bases between. From germline, CDR1 is SGHDN and CDR2 FVKESK. CDR3 length: 16 residues. Here the CDR3 DNA reads TGTGCCAGCAGCCAAGGGTTGGCTCTCCTTGGCTATGGCTACACCTTC. As protein: CASSQGLALLGYGYTF.

A few counts support this clonotype. This chain uses TRBV20-1 with TRBJ2-7; TRBD1 or TRBD2 may be the D gene (5 bases each). This CDR3 region has 14 residues. Trimming removed 6 bases from V and 2 bases from J, with 17 bases in between. Germline CDR1 DFQATT, CDR2 SNEGSKA (reference sequence). CDR3 protein: CSATDGDGPYEQYF. The DNA for the CDR3 is TGCAGTGCAACGGACGGGGACGGGCCCTACGAGCAGTACTTC.

The chain joins TRBV6-2 or TRBV6-3 to TRBJ2-1; TRBD1 might be the D (5 bases). V was pared by 0 bases and J by 7 bases, with 10 bases between. The germline V gene has CDR1 MNHEY and CDR2 SVGEGT. This CDR3 region has 14 residues. The CDR3 loop reads CASSYSAGKNEQFF. The CDR3, as DNA: TGTGCCAGCAGTTACTCGGCAGGGAAGAATGAGCAGTTCTTC.

This clonotype was counted between two and nine times. The chain links TRBV7-9 to TRBJ1-1; D is undetermined. Germline V gene data show CDR1 as SEHNR and CDR2 as FQNEAQ (reference sequence). The germline V and J ends were trimmed by 1 base and 11 bases, with 14 bases remaining between them. This CDR3 has 13 residues. The CDR3 spells CASSLVPSPDAFF. The CDR3 bases are TGTGCCAGCAGCTTAGTTCCCTCTCCAGATGCTTTCTTT.

The V gene is TRBV5-1, the J gene TRBJ2-3; the match to TRBD1 covers 10 bases. Germline V gene lookup returns CDR1 SGHRS and CDR2 YFSETQ. Losses at the gene ends were 4 bases for V and 7 bases for J; bases not matched to a gene: 12. This CDR3 is 16 amino acids long. The CDR3 region has the DNA TGCGCCAGCAGCCCCCAGCCGGGACAGGGGAGTAATACGCAGTATTTT. Protein: CASSPQPGQGSNTQYF.

The V gene is TRBV4-3, the J gene TRBJ2-1, with TRBD2 matching over 7 bases. This CDR3 spans 17 amino acids. Germline CDR1 is LGHNA and CDR2 is YSLEER. Unmatched junction bases numbered 13, after V lost 4 bases and J lost 4 bases. The CDR3 reads CASSPHDGRAGYNEQFF. For the CDR3, the DNA is TGCGCCAGCAGCCCTCATGATGGACGAGCGGGGTACAATGAGCAGTTCTTC.

V usage is TRBV4-1 and J usage is TRBJ2-3; 8 bases align to TRBD2. The CDR3 loop spans 15 amino acids. V shed 2 bases and J 10 bases; nucleotides not matched to a gene: 11. The V gene's germline CDR1 is MGHRA and CDR2 YSYEKL. The CDR3: CASSQLVAGKFAQYF. The CDR3 bases are TGCGCCAGCAGCCAACTGGTAGCGGGGAAGTTCGCGCAGTATTTT.

The chain employs TRBV13 and TRBJ2-5; D gene uncertain. This CDR3 is built from 13 residues. Germline V gene lookup returns CDR1 PRHDT and CDR2 FYEKMQ (reference sequence). V was clipped by 5 bases and J by 5 bases, with 12 bases between them. Written as DNA, the CDR3 is TGTGCCAGCAGCACAACAGATCGGGAGACCCAGTACTTC. This translates into CASSTTDRETQYF.

The CDR3 loop is CATYSGSRNIQYF. CDR3 nucleotides: TGTGCCACCTACTCCGGGAGTAGAAACATTCAGTACTTC. This chain joins TRBV28 and TRBJ2-4; possibly TRBD2 for D (6 bases). The CDR3 is 13 amino acids. Trimming pared 10 bases from V and 6 bases from J, leaving 16 bases between. Germline assignment: CDR1 MDHEN and CDR2 SYDVKM.

The genes are TRBV7-6 and TRBJ2-5; D remains ambiguous. Germline CDR1 reads SGHVS; CDR2 reads FNYEAQ. The CDR3 is made up of 15 amino acids. Trimming took 1 base from V and 3 from J, leaving 12 bases between them. CDR3 bases: TGTGCCAGCAGCTTAGAATTTAACAGCGAAGAGACCCAGTACTTC. It encodes CASSLEFNSEETQYF.

This clonotype was counted only a few times. The chain recombines TRBV12-3 or TRBV12-4 with TRBJ2-1, with TRBD1 matching over 10 bases. CDR3 length: 14 residues. V gave up 5 bases and J gave up 3 bases; unmatched junction bases: 1. The CDR3 spells CASSGDRGYNEQFF. The CDR3 coding sequence is TGTGCCAGCAGTGGGGACAGGGGCTACAATGAGCAGTTCTTC.

This chain joins TRBV28 and TRBJ1-1; possibly TRBD1 for D (5 bases). Trimming shortened V by 6 bases and J by 1 base, and 12 bases separated the two germline ends. This CDR3 has 14 amino acids. Germline V gene data show CDR1 as MDHEN and CDR2 as SYDVKM. CDR3 nucleotides: TGTGCCAGCAGCGGGGGACGGCCGAACACTGAAGCTTTCTTT. Translation gives CASSGGRPNTEAFF.

This clonotype was seen more than once but under ten times. The gene calls are TRBV7-2 and TRBJ2-5; D may be TRBD1 or TRBD2 (6 bases each). Germline lookup yields CDR1 SGHTA and CDR2 FQGNSA. The germline V and J ends were trimmed by 8 bases and 4 bases, with 20 bases remaining between them. The CDR3 runs 15 residues. As DNA, the CDR3 is TGTGCCAGCGGGGTCAATGGGGGGCCCGGAGAGACCCAGTACTTC. Encoded protein: CASGVNGGPGETQYF.

J is TRBJ2-5 and V is TRBV9; TRBD2 aligns across 7 bases. Germline V gene sequence: CDR1 SGDLS, CDR2 YYNGEE. CDR3 length: 14 amino acids. The V gene end was trimmed by 4 bases and the J gene end by 11 bases; junction bases not matched to a gene: 14. The CDR3 coding sequence is TGTGCCAGCAGCCAAACCGGGGGGAGCAATGAGCAGTACTTC. It yields the protein CASSQTGGSNEQYF.

The chain carries TRBV12-3 or TRBV12-4 and TRBJ2-2; D remains ambiguous. Trimming removed 6 bases from V and 4 bases from J, with 9 bases in between. The CDR3 runs to 13 residues. This CDR3 reads CASRMASTGELFF. The CDR3 DNA reads TGTGCCAGCAGGATGGCCAGCACCGGGGAGCTGTTTTTT.

The chain employs TRBV20-1 and TRBJ1-2, with D perhaps matching TRBD1 (5 bases). The V end lost 4 bases, the J end lost 3 bases, and 6 bases lay between the germline ends. The CDR3 spans 11 residues. Germline CDR1 DFQATT, CDR2 SNEGSKA (reference sequence). This CDR3 reads CSAIRDYGYTF. The CDR3 DNA reads TGCAGTGCTATCAGGGACTATGGCTACACCTTC.

V gene TRBV7-2 combines with J gene TRBJ1-1; no clear D. The CDR3 has 13 residues. In germline, CDR1 is SGHTA, CDR2 FQGNSA. V lost 3 bases to trimming and J lost 11 bases, with 16 bases between them. CDR3 in DNA: TGTGCCAGCAGCTTCTCGGGGTCGGTGTTGGCTTTCTTT. It yields the protein CASSFSGSVLAFF.

The V call is TRBV29-1, the J call TRBJ2-1; 7 bases agree with TRBD1. Germline lookup yields CDR1 SQVTM and CDR2 ANQGSEA. Unmatched junction bases numbered 11, after V lost 7 bases and J lost 2 bases. This CDR3 contains 15 residues. In DNA, the CDR3 is TGCAGCGATATATACGGGACAGCTCCCTACAATGAGCAGTTCTTC. Translated: CSDIYGTAPYNEQFF.

The sample holds a few counts of this clonotype. The chain carries TRBV4-2 and TRBJ2-5; 7 positions match TRBD2. The junction had 5 bases not matched to a gene; V was cut back by 2 bases and J by 2 bases. Germline V gene lookup returns CDR1 LGHNA and CDR2 YNFKEQ. CDR3 length: 15 amino acids. In nucleotides, the CDR3 is TGTGCCAGCAGCCAAAGTACTAGCGAACAAGAGACCCAGTACTTC. Its translation is CASSQSTSEQETQYF.

J is TRBJ2-1 and V is TRBV7-2; 7 nucleotides line up with TRBD1. V shed 2 bases, J shed 5 bases, and the junction held 15 bases outside the gene matches. Germline V gene data show CDR1 as SGHTA and CDR2 as FQGNSA. The CDR3 is 18 residues long. For the CDR3, the DNA is TGTGCCAGCAGCTTAAGAGTGAAATCGGGGACAGCGGACAATGAGCAGTTCTTC. It specifies CASSLRVKSGTADNEQFF.

This chain links TRBV5-1 with TRBJ2-1; maybe TRBD2 (5 bases). CDR1 SGHRS and CDR2 YFSETQ come from the germline V gene. CDR3 length: 15 residues. V lost 2 bases and J 6 bases, leaving 15 bases between the germline ends. The CDR3 DNA reads TGCGCCAGCAGCTTTGTGACTGGGCTAGCCAATGAGCAGTTCTTC. Translated, it gives CASSFVTGLANEQFF.

The genes are TRBV27 and TRBJ2-4; D unresolved. CDR3 length: 15 residues. V lost 4 bases to trimming and J lost 13 bases, with 23 bases between them. CDR1 is MNHEY and CDR2 is SMNVEV in the germline V gene (reference sequence). The CDR3 coding sequence is TGTGCCAGCAGTTGGCTCACGGTTAGCAACAATGAGCAGTACTTC. Translated: CASSWLTVSNNEQYF.

This clonotype came up a few times. V is TRBV29-1 and J is TRBJ2-2; no clear D. The CDR3 runs to 11 residues. The V end lost 4 bases, the J end lost 6 bases, and 6 bases lay between the germline ends. Germline V CDR1 and CDR2: SQVTM, ANQGSEA. The CDR3 here is CSVGGSGELFF. CDR3 nucleotide sequence: TGCAGCGTTGGAGGCTCCGGGGAGCTGTTTTTT.

The chain couples TRBV10-3 to TRBJ1-2; D ambiguous. Trimming removed 3 bases at V and 8 bases at J, with 19 bases between. Germline-derived CDR1 and CDR2 are ENHRY and SYGVKD. The CDR3 extends over 15 amino acids. The CDR3 loop is CAISDSRKVREGYTF. CDR3 bases: TGTGCCATCAGTGATTCCAGAAAGGTCCGTGAGGGCTACACCTTC.

The V gene is TRBV20-1, the J gene TRBJ2-7; either TRBD1 or TRBD2 may fit D (5 bases each). Trimming left V 3 bases short and J 1 base short, with 13 bases between. The germline CDR1 and CDR2 sequences are DFQATT and SNEGSKA (reference sequence). CDR3 length: 14 residues. For the CDR3, the DNA is TGCAGTGCTAGGGAACGGGACCAATCCTACGAGCAGTACTTC. Its translation is CSARERDQSYEQYF.

This sequence joins TRBV20-1 and TRBJ1-2; 7 nucleotides match TRBD1. CDR3 size: 11 residues. The germline gives CDR1 DFQATT, CDR2 SNEGSKA (reference sequence). V lost 6 bases and J lost 8; bases outside the gene matches: 6. The CDR3 DNA sequence: TGCAGTGCCCGACAGGGTTGGGGCTACACCTTC. It yields the protein CSARQGWGYTF.

This clonotype has just a few counts. The V gene is TRBV29-1, the J gene TRBJ2-1; 7 positions match TRBD1. The germline V gene has CDR1 SQVTM and CDR2 ANQGSEA. V gave up 1 base and J gave up 4 bases; unmatched junction bases: 10. The CDR3 length is 16 residues. CDR3 nucleotides: TGCAGCGTTGAAGGTTCACCGGGACAGCCTTACAATGAGCAGTTCTTC. Translation gives CSVEGSPGQPYNEQFF.

This clonotype was seen a handful of times. The chain uses TRBV9 and TRBJ2-1, with a tentative D call TRBD1 (6 bases). With 7 bases removed from V and 5 bases from J, the gap between germline ends came to 22 bases. The CDR3 loop spans 16 amino acids. Germline V lookup: CDR1 SGDLS, CDR2 YYNGEE. CDR3 coding DNA: TGTGCCAGCCACCCATACAGGGAGAATAGGAACAATGAGCAGTTCTTC. This codes for CASHPYRENRNNEQFF.